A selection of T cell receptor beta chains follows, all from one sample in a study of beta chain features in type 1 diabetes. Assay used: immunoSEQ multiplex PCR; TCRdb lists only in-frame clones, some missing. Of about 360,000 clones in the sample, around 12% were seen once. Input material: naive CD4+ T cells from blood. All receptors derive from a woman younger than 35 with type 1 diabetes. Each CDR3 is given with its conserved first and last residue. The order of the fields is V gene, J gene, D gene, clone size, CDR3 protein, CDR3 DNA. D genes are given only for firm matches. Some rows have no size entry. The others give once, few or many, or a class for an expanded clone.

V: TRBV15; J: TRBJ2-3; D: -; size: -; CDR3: CATSRAGGASDTQYF; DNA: TGTGCCACCAGCAGAGCGGGGGGCGCTTCAGATACGCAGTATTTT
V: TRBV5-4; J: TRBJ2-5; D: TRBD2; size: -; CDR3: CASSFPLAGQETQYF; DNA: TGTGCCAGCAGCTTCCCCCTAGCGGGACAAGAGACCCAGTACTTC
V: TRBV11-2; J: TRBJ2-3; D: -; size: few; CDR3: CASSAAAYLTDTQYF; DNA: TGTGCCAGCAGCGCTGCGGCATACCTCACAGATACGCAGTATTTT
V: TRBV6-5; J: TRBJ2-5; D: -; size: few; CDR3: CASTVSGGAETQYF; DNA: TGTGCCAGCACCGTTAGCGGTGGAGCAGAGACCCAGTACTTC
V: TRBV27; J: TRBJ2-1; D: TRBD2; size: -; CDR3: CASSPRPGLAGYNEQFF; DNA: TGTGCCAGCAGTCCCCGTCCGGGACTAGCGGGGTACAATGAGCAGTTCTTC
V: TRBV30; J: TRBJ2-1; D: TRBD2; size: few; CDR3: CAWSGAGDSYNEQFF; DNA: TGTGCCTGGAGTGGAGCGGGAGACTCCTACAATGAGCAGTTCTTC
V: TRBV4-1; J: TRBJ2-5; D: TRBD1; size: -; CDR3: CASSQRDSQETQYF; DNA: TGCGCCAGCAGCCAGAGGGACAGCCAAGAGACCCAGTACTTC
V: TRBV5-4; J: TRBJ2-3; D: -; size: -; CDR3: CASSLAGVTQYF; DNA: TGTGCCAGCAGCTTGGCAGGTGTTACGCAGTATTTT
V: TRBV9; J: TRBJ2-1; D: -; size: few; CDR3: CASSVTGGEQFF; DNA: TGTGCCAGCAGCGTAACCGGGGGTGAGCAGTTCTTC
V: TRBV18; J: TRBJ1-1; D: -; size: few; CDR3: CASSRDTNTEAFF; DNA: TGTGCCAGCTCACGAGACACTAACACTGAAGCTTTCTTT
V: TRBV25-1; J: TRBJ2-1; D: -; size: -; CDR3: CASSGGAGTGDNEQFF; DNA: TGTGCCAGCAGTGGAGGGGCCGGGACTGGTGACAATGAGCAGTTCTTC
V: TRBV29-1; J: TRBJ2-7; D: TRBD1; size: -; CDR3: CSAGIPGTDYEQYF; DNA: TGCAGCGCCGGAATCCCCGGGACAGACTACGAGCAGTACTTC
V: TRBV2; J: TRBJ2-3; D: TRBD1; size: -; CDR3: CASSKETGASTDTQYF; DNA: TGTGCCAGCAGTAAAGAGACAGGGGCCAGCACAGATACGCAGTATTTT
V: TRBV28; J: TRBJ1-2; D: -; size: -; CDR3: CASSSPPASGGYTF; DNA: TGTGCCAGCAGTTCACCCCCCGCCTCGGGTGGCTACACCTTC
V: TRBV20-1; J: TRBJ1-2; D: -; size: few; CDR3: CSARGGSGYTF; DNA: TGCAGTGCCCGGGGGGGATCAGGCTACACCTTC
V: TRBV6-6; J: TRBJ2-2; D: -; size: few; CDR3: CASSYSWGELTGELFF; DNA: TGTGCCAGCAGTTACTCCTGGGGGGAATTGACCGGGGAGCTGTTTTTT
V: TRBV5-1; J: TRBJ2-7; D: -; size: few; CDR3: CASSLSGQNYEQYF; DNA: TGCGCCAGCAGCCTCTCGGGACAAAACTACGAGCAGTACTTC
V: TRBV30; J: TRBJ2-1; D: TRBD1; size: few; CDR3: CAWSGDRSPYNEQFF; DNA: TGTGCCTGGAGTGGGGACAGATCACCTTACAATGAGCAGTTCTTC
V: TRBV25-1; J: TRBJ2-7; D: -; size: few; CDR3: CASNPDSSYEQYF; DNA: TGTGCCAGCAATCCGGACAGTTCCTACGAGCAGTACTTC
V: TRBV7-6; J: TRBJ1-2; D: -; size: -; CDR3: CASSLGARNYGYTF; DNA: TGTGCCAGCAGCTTAGGAGCCCGTAACTATGGCTACACCTTC
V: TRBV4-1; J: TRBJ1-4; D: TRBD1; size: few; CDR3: CASSLLDRGLEKLFF; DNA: TGCGCCAGCAGCCTATTGGACAGGGGGCTTGAAAAACTGTTTTTT
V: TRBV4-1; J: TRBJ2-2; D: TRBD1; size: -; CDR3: CASSQLRGQGKSTGELFF; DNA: TGCGCCAGCAGCCAACTCCGAGGACAGGGAAAGAGCACCGGGGAGCTGTTTTTT
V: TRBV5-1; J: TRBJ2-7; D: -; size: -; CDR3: CASSLVTGIYEQYF; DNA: TGCGCCAGCAGCTTGGTGACAGGCATCTACGAGCAGTACTTC
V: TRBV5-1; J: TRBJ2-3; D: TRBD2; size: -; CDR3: CASTLGLGRPDTQYF; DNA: TGCGCCAGTACACTAGGACTAGGCCGACCAGATACGCAGTATTTT
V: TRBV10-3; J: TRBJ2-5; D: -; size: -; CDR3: CAISESRQPQETQYF; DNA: TGTGCCATCAGTGAGTCGAGACAGCCCCAAGAGACCCAGTACTTC
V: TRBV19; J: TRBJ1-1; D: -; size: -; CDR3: CASFESGVVAFF; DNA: TGTGCCAGTTTCGAATCCGGGGTGGTGGCTTTCTTT
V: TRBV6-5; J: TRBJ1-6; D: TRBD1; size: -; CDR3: CASSYKRTGINSPLHF; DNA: TGTGCCAGCAGTTACAAGAGGACAGGGATAAATTCACCCCTCCACTTT
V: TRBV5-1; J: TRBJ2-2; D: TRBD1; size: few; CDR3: CASSLVGQSHTGELFF; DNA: TGCGCCAGCAGCTTGGTGGGACAGTCGCACACCGGGGAGCTGTTTTTT
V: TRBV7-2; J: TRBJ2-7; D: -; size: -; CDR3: CASSSSQGFYHEQYF; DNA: TGTGCCAGCAGCTCAAGTCAGGGATTCTACCACGAGCAGTACTTC
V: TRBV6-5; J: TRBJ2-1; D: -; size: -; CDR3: CASSYGHPGYNEQFF; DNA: TGTGCCAGCAGTTACGGACACCCCGGATACAATGAGCAGTTCTTC
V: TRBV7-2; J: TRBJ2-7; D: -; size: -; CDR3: CASSSSGSYEQYF; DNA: TGTGCCAGCAGCTCGTCGGGGAGCTACGAGCAGTACTTC
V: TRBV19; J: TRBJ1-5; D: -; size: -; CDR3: CASSMGRVSNQPQHF; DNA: TGTGCCAGTAGTATGGGGAGGGTTAGCAATCAGCCCCAGCATTTT
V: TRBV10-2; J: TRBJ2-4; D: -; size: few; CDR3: CATYQGRGKNIQYF; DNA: TGCGCCACATACCAGGGGAGAGGCAAAAACATTCAGTACTTC
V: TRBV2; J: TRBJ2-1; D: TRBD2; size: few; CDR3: CASKAGGGSWNEQFF; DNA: TGTGCCAGCAAGGCAGGCGGCGGGAGTTGGAATGAGCAGTTCTTC
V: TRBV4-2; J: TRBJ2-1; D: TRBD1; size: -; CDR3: CASSHRDRGLREQFF; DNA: TGTGCCAGCAGCCATCGGGACAGGGGGCTACGTGAGCAGTTCTTC